Reported below is one TCR beta chain. Its matching antigen is unknown. The data were obtained in a study of shared clonotypes between healthy human individuals. This CDR3 contains 12 residues. Germline V gene sequence: CDR1 ENHRY, CDR2 SYGVKD. V trimming: 5 bases; J trimming: 5 bases; junction bases outside the gene matches: 3. The study's findings and limits: Among non-shared clonotypes, generation probabilities were lower than among those shared by all four donors.

Produced via immunoSEQ multiplex PCR; TCRdb's table is partial and in-frame only. The table includes around 1.6 million clones, nearly 99% detected once. The sequencing sample was made of naive CD4+ T cells sorted from blood. The sample's subset: CD45RA+ positively selected. The source is a man under 40 in good health. The chain couples TRBV10-3 to TRBJ2-7; 7 bases fit TRBD1. DNA of the CDR3: TGTGCCATCAGTCCAACAGGGGACGAGCAGTACTTC. It encodes CAISPTGDEQYF.